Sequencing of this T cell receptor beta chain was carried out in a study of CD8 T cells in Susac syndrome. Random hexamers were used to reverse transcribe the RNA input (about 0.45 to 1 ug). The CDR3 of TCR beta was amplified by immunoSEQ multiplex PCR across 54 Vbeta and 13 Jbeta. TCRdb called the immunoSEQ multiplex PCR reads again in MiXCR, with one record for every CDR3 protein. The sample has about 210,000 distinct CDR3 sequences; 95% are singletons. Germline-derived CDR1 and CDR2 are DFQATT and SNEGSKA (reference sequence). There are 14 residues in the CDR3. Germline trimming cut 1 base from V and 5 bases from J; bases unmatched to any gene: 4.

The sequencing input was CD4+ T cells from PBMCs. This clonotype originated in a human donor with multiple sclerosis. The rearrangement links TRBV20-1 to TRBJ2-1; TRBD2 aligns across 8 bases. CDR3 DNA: TGCAGTGCTAGAGCCAGCGGGAGAAACAATGAGCAGTTCTTC. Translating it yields CSARASGRNNEQFF.